This T cell receptor beta chain was identified in a study of Tregs in tolerant kidney transplant recipients. Study background: Recipients received nonmyeloablative bone marrow transplants from related graft donors, with transient mixed chimerism.

Assay: immunoSEQ multiplex PCR; the TCRdb copy retains only in-frame clones and omits some. The sample has approximately 69,000 clones, about 88% seen once. General observations from the study: In tolerant patients, donor-specific Tregs outgrew total Tregs, suggesting antigen-driven expansion. Activated donor B cell expansion appeared to reveal the most relevant donor-specific TCRbeta repertoire.

As concerns this clone: Its antigen is not identified.

Germline V lookup: CDR1 MDHEN, CDR2 SYDVKM. The CDR3 extends over 14 amino acids. J lost 8 bases, V lost 1 base, and 6 bases had no gene match. CD4+CD25+CD127- Tregs, CD4+CD25- non-Tregs, CD4 and CD8 cells were sorted. The J gene is TRBJ1-2, the V gene TRBV28; 8 bases map to TRBD1. This sequence originates from a human donor who received a combined kidney and bone marrow transplant. The material was CD4+ T cells from blood, obtained before the transplant. The CDR3: CASSLYQGAGGYTF. Here the CDR3 DNA reads TGTGCCAGCAGTTTATATCAGGGGGCGGGGGGCTACACCTTC.